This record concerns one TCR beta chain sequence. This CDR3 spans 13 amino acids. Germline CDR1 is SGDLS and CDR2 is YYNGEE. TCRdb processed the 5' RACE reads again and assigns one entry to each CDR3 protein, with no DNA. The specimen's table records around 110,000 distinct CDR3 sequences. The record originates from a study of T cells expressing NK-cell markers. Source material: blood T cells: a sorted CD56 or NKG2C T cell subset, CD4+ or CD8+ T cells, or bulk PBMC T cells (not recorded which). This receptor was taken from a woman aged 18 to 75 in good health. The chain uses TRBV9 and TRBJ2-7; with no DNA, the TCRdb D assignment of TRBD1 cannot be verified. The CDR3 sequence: CASSVEQGAEQYF.